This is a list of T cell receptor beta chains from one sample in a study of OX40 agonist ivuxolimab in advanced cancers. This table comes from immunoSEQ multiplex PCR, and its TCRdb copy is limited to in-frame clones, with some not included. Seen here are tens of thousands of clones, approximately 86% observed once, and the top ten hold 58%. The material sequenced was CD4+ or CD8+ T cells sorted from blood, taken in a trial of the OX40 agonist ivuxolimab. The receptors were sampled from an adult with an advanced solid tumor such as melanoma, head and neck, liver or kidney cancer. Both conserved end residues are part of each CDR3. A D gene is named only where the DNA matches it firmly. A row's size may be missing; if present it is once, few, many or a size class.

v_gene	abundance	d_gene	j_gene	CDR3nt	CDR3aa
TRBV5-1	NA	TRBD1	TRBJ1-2	TGCGCCAGCAGCTTGGGGGACAGCTATGGCTACACCTTC	CASSLGDSYGYTF
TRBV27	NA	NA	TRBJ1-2	TGTGCCAGCAGTTTTGGGGCAGGCTATGGCTACACCTTC	CASSFGAGYGYTF
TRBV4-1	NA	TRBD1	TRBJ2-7	TGCGCCAGCAGCCAGACGGGACAGGGGAGGTACGAGCAGTACTTC	CASSQTGQGRYEQYF
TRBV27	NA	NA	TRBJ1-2	TGTGCCAGCAGTTTATTTGACGGACCTAACTATGGCTACACCTTC	CASSLFDGPNYGYTF
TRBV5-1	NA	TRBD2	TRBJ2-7	TGCGCCAGCTCTGGGGCGGGACTAGCGGGGGGCAAAAGCTCCTACGAGCAGTACTTC	CASSGAGLAGGKSSYEQYF
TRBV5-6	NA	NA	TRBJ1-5	TGTGCCAGCAGCTCAGACGGTAGCAATCAGCCCCAGCATTTT	CASSSDGSNQPQHF
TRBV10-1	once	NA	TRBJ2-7	TGCGCCATACCCAGGGAGATTGGGTCTTACGAGCAGTACTTC	CAIPREIGSYEQYF
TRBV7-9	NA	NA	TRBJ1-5	TGTGCCAGCAGCCTAGGTACCAATCAGCCCCAGCATTTT	CASSLGTNQPQHF
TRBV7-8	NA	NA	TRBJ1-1	TGTGCCAGCAGCTTAGGATACAACACTGAAGCTTTCTTT	CASSLGYNTEAFF
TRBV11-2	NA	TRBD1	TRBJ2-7	TGTGCCAGCAGCTTAGTCGGACAGGAGTCCTACGAGCAGTACTTC	CASSLVGQESYEQYF
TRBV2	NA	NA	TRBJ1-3	TGTGCCAGCAGTCCAGACCCACACTCTGGAAACACCATATATTTT	CASSPDPHSGNTIYF
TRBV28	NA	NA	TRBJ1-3	TGTGCCAGCAGGGAAGTAGGCTCTGGAAACACCATATATTTT	CASREVGSGNTIYF
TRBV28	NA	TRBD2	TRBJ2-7	TGTGCCAGCAGTACCCCCGGGACTAGCGGGGGCTACGAGCAGTACTTC	CASSTPGTSGGYEQYF
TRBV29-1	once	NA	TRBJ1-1	TGCAGCGTTACAACAAAGGAGACTGAAGCTTTCTTT	CSVTTKETEAFF
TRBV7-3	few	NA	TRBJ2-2	TGTGCCAGCAGCTTAATCTCGAGCTCCGGGGAGCTGTTTTTT	CASSLISSSGELFF
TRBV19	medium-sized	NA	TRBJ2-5	TGTGCCAGTAGTCTCAGGGGACGGAACCAAGAGACCCAGTACTTC	CASSLRGRNQETQYF
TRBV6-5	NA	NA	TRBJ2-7	TGTGCCAGCGCGGGCTTTGCGAGCTCCTACGAGCAGTACTTC	CASAGFASSYEQYF
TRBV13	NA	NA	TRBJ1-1	TGTGCCAGCAGCTTCAGGAACACTGAAGCTTTCTTT	CASSFRNTEAFF
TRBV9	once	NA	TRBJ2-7	TGTGCCAGCAGCTCAAAGGCCTGGGAGCAGTACTTC	CASSSKAWEQYF
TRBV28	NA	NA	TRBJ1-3	TGTGCCAGCAGTCGCGGAGCTACCTCTGGAAACACCATATATTTT	CASSRGATSGNTIYF
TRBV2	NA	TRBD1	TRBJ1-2	TGTGCCAGCAAGGGACAGTTCTACACCTTC	CASKGQFYTF
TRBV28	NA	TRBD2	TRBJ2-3	TGTGCCAGCAGTTCTCCTCGCAACGGGGGGGCGAGAGATACGCAGTATTTT	CASSSPRNGGARDTQYF
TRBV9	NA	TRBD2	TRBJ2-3	TGTGCCAGCAGCGTAGTAAGCGGGGGCACAGATACGCAGTATTTT	CASSVVSGGTDTQYF
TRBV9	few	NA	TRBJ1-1	TGTGCCAGCAGCCTCGGGCGGGGGTTGAACACTGAAGCTTTCTTT	CASSLGRGLNTEAFF
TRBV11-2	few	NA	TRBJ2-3	TGTGCCAGCAGCCCCCCACGGGCCCTATTGCTGGATACGCAGTATTTT	CASSPPRALLLDTQYF
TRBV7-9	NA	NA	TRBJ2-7	TGTGCCAGCAGCTTAGTCCCCCGAGGCTACGAGCAGTACTTC	CASSLVPRGYEQYF
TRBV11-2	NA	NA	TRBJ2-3	TGTGCCAGCAGCTTGTTTCCCACAGATACGCAGTATTTT	CASSLFPTDTQYF
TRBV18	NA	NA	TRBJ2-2	TGTGCCAGCTCACCTCCCACCGGGGAGCTGTTTTTT	CASSPPTGELFF
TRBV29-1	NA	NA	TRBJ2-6	TGCAGCGTTGAAGGGCAGGGGTTAGGATTTGGTGGGGCCAACGTCCTGACTTTC	CSVEGQGLGFGGANVLTF
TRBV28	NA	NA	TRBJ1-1	TGTGCCAGCAGTAAATACACTGAAGCTTTCTTT	CASSKYTEAFF
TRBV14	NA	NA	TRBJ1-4	TGTGCCAGCAGCCAAGGTCCGGCCCTTAATGAAAAACTGTTTTTT	CASSQGPALNEKLFF
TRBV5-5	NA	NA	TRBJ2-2	TGTGCCAGCAGCTTGTCCGTGGGCGACACCGGGGAGCTGTTTTTT	CASSLSVGDTGELFF
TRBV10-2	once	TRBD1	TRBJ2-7	TGCGCCAGCAGTATAGACAGGGGGCCTGGGGAGCAGTACTTC	CASSIDRGPGEQYF
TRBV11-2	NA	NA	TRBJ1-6	TGTGCCAGCAGCTTAGGCCTCAGGACAGTTTTTAATTCACCCCTCCACTTT	CASSLGLRTVFNSPLHF
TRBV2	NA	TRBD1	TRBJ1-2	TGTGCCAGCAGTGATTACCGGGACAGTGATGGCTACACCTTC	CASSDYRDSDGYTF
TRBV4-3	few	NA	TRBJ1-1	TGCGCCAGCAGCCACTATTTGGGGACTGAAGCTTTCTTT	CASSHYLGTEAFF
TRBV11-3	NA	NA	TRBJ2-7	TGTGCCAGCAGCTCCGGGACGGCAACCTACGAGCAGTACTTC	CASSSGTATYEQYF
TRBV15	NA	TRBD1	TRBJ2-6	TGTGCCACCAGACAGGGGGGCGTACCTCTCCTGACTTTC	CATRQGGVPLLTF
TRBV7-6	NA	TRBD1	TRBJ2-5	TGTGCCAGCAGCTTAGACCGACAGGGGCAGTACTTC	CASSLDRQGQYF
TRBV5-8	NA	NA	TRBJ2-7	TGTGCCAGCAGCTCCGCCGGACTAAGCTCCTACGAGCAGTACTTC	CASSSAGLSSYEQYF
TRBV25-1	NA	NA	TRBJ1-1	TGTGCCAGCAGTTCACCCAGGAACACTGAAGCTTTCTTT	CASSSPRNTEAFF
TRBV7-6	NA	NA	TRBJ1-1	TGTGCCAGCAGCTTGATGAACACTGAAGCTTTCTTT	CASSLMNTEAFF
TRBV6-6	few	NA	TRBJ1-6	TGTGCCAGCAGTTACACGGGCGGGGGGACCCTCCACTTT	CASSYTGGGTLHF
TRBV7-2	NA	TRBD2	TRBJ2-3	TGTGCCAGCAGGCGGGGGGGCCAGACAGATACGCAGTATTTT	CASRRGGQTDTQYF
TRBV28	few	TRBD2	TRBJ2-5	TGTGCCAGCAGTTTTGGCTTGGGAGGGAAGGAGACCCAGTACTTC	CASSFGLGGKETQYF
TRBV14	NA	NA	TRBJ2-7	TGTGCCAGCAGCCAAGTAAGCGGCGAGCAGTACTTC	CASSQVSGEQYF
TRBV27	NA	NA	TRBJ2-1	TGTGCCAGCAGTTCTTCCCCTCCCTTCTTAAGAAGTGAGCAGTTCTTC	CASSSSPPFLRSEQFF
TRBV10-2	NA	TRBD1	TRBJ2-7	TGCGCCAGCCTTGACCTAGGACAGGGCTACGAGCAGTACTTC	CASLDLGQGYEQYF
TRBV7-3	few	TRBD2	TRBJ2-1	TGTGCCAGCAGCTCAACTAGCGGGGTAGACTACAATGAGCAGTTCTTC	CASSSTSGVDYNEQFF
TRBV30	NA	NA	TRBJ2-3	TGTGCCTGGAGTAGGGGCCACAGCTGGCCGGGGGATACGCAGTATTTT	CAWSRGHSWPGDTQYF
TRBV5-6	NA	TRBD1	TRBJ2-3	TGTGCCAGCAGCTGGGCACAGGGGGCAAATACGCAGTATTTT	CASSWAQGANTQYF
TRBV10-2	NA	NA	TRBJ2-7	TGCGCCAGCAGTGAGTTTGGGGGCGGCGAGCAGTACTTC	CASSEFGGGEQYF
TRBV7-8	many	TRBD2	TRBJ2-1	TGTGCCAGCAGCTTTCTTCCCTTGGCGGGGGGAGGTAATGAGCAGTTCTTC	CASSFLPLAGGGNEQFF